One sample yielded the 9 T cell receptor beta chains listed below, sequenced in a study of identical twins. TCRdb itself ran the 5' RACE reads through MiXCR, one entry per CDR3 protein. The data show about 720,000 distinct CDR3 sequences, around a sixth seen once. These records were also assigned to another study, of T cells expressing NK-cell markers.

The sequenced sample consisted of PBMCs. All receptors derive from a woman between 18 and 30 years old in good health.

The CDR3, as DNA: TGTGCCAGCAGTTACTCGATCCTCAATGAGCAGTTCTTC. Translating it yields CASSYSILNEQFF. The chain joins TRBV6-2 or TRBV6-3 to TRBJ2-1; D uncertain. This CDR3 spans 13 amino acids. Germline lookup yields CDR1 MNHEY and CDR2 SVGEGT. Trimming cost V 0 bases and J 6 bases, with 6 bases left between them.

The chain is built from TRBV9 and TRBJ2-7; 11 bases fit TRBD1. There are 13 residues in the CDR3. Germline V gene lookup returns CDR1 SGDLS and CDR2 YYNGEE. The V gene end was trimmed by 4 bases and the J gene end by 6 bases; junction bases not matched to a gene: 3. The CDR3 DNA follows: TGTGCCAGCAGCCAGGGGACAGGGGGCGAGCAGTACTTC. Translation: CASSQGTGGEQYF.

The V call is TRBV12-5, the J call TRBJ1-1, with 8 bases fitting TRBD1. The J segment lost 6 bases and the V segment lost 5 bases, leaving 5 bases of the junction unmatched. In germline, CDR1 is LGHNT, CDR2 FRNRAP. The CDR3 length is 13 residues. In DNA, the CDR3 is TGTGCTAGTGGTCCGACAGGGGTTCCTGAAGCTTTCTTT. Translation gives CASGPTGVPEAFF.

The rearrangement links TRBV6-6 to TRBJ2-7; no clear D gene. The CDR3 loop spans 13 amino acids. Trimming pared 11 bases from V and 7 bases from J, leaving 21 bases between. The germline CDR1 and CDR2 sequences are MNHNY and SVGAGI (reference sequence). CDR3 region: CASMRVLGVEQYF. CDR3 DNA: TGTGCCTCTATGCGAGTCCTGGGTGTGGAGCAGTACTTC.

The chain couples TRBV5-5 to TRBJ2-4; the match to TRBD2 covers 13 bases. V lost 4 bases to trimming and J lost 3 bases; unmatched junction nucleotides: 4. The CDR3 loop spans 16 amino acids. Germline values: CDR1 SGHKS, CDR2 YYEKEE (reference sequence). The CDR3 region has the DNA TGTGCCAGCAGCCAGACTAGCGGGGGGTTCAAAAACATTCAGTACTTC. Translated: CASSQTSGGFKNIQYF.

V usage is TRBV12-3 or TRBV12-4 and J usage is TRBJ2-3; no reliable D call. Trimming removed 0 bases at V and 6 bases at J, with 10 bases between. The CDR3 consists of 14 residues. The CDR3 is CASSLALTGDTQYF. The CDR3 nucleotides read TGTGCCAGCAGTTTAGCGCTAACCGGGGATACGCAGTATTTT.

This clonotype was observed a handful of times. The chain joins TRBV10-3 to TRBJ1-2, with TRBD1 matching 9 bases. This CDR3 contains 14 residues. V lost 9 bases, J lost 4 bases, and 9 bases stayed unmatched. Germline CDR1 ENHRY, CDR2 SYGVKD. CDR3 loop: CAIQGTGKIYGYTF. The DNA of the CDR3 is TGTGCCATTCAGGGGACAGGGAAAATCTATGGCTACACCTTC.

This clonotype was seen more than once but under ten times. Here the CDR3 reads CAWSAGGYTF. DNA of the CDR3: TGTGCCTGGAGTGCAGGAGGCTACACCTTC. The chain couples TRBV30 to TRBJ1-2; D unclear. CDR3 length equals 10 residues. The germline V gene encodes CDR1 GTSNPN and CDR2 SVGIG (reference sequence). The germline V and J ends were trimmed by 1 base and 8 bases, with 5 bases remaining between them.

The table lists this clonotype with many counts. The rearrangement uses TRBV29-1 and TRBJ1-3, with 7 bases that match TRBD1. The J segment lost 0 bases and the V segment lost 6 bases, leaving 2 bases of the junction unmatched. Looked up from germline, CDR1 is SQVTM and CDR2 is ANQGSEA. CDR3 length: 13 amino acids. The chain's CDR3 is CSVGQSSGNTIYF. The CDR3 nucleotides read TGCAGCGTGGGACAGTCCTCTGGAAACACCATATATTTT.